This TCR beta chain was recorded in a study of shared clonotypes between healthy human individuals. As for the study in general: The donors, a couple of women and a few men, were aged 18 to 49.

Remarks on this clone: Other DNA sequences from this sample encode an identical CDR3 as well.

Using immunoSEQ multiplex PCR, the repertoire was profiled, and TCRdb retains in-frame clones only, with some absent. The profile covers some 1,100,000 clones, with 75% to 80% appearing a single time and approximately 0.52% taken by the ten largest. Germline V CDR1 and CDR2: KGHSH, LQKENI. With 3 bases removed from V and 4 bases from J, the gap between germline ends came to 7 bases. CDR3 length equals 13 residues. This clonotype originated in a man younger than 30 in good health. Some clones in this sample may be carry-over from other donors' samples. The sequenced material came from memory CD4+ T cells from PBMCs. Described subset: CD45RA-negative fraction. This chain joins TRBV18 and TRBJ1-5; D not certain. Here the CDR3 reads CASSPGLNQPQHF. In nucleotides, the CDR3 is TGTGCCAGCTCACCGGGTCTAAATCAGCCCCAGCATTTT.